Following are 8 T cell receptor beta chains from one sample sequenced in a study of cytomegalovirus exposure and HLA in healthy donors. PCR was performed using 60 Vbeta and 13 Jbeta primers. Method: immunoSEQ multiplex PCR; TCRdb's copy keeps in-frame clones and lacks some. The table includes roughly 220,000 clones, more than 80% detected once. Material: PBMCs. These receptors all stem from a man aged 25 to 40 in good health and CMV-seronegative.

The gene calls are TRBV7-6 and TRBJ2-7; the match to TRBD1 covers 9 bases. CDR1 is SGHVS, CDR2 FNYEAQ, per germline. The CDR3 has 16 amino acids. Trimming took 3 bases from V and 5 from J; bases not matched to a gene: 11. The CDR3 bases are TGTGCCAGCAGCTTCGGGGACCGGGACAGGGACAACGAGCAGTACTTC. The encoded protein is CASSFGDRDRDNEQYF. The variable domain in full, with the rest retrieved from reference TRBV7-6 and TRBJ2-7, is GAGVSQSPRYKVTKRGQDVALRCDPISGHVSLYWYRQALGQGPEFLTYFNYEAQQDKSGLPNDRFSAERPEGSISTLTIQRTEQRDSAMYRCASSFGDRDRDNEQYFGPGTRLTVT.

The chain carries TRBV11-2 and TRBJ1-1; D uncertain. The germline CDR1 and CDR2 sequences are SGHAT and FQNNGV. Trimming stripped 4 bases from V and 1 base from J, with 7 bases between. The CDR3 covers 13 residues. CDR3 nucleotides: TGTGCCAGCAGCTCCGGAGGGAACACTGAAGCTTTCTTT. This codes for CASSSGGNTEAFF.

The chain uses TRBV5-4 and TRBJ1-2, with D tentatively TRBD1 (5 bases). Germline loops: CDR1 SGHNT, CDR2 YYREEE (reference sequence). This CDR3 has 13 amino acids. V was pared by 1 base and J by 4 bases, with 8 bases between. The CDR3 loop reads CASSLQGGYGYTF. The CDR3 coding sequence is TGTGCCAGCAGCTTGCAGGGAGGCTATGGCTACACCTTC.

This clone was seen more than once but under ten times. The chain links TRBV6-6 to TRBJ1-2, with TRBD1 matching 9 bases. The V and J ends lost 4 bases and 3 bases, in that order; junction bases with no gene match: 6. The length of the CDR3 is 15 residues. Looked up from germline, CDR1 is MNHNY and CDR2 is SVGAGI (reference sequence). This chain's CDR3 is CASSSPTGGDYGYTF. Here the CDR3 DNA reads TGTGCCAGCAGTTCCCCGACAGGGGGGGACTATGGCTACACCTTC.

This clone was found once. Relative to the germline gene, one junction end is altered; a read error may explain this. The CDR3 region has the DNA TGTGCCAGCATCGGACAGAGGAGCTCCTACAATGAGCAGCTCTTC. Translating it yields CASIGQRSSYNEQLF. V gene TRBV2 combines with J gene TRBJ2-1, with a possible D match to TRBD1 (6 bases). The CDR3 has 15 amino acids. Germline CDR1 SNHLY, CDR2 FYNNEI. Full variable domain (rest looked up from reference TRBV2 and TRBJ2-1): EPEVTQTPSHQVTQMGQEVILRCVPISNHLYFYWYRQILGQKVEFLVSFYNNEISEKSEIFDDQFSVERPDGSNFTLKIRSTKLEDSAMYFCASIGQRSSYNEQLFGPGTRLTVL.

V is TRBV5-1 and J is TRBJ2-3, with 7 bases matching TRBD2. The CDR3 has 16 residues. The V and J ends lost 0 bases and 2 bases, in that order; junction bases with no gene match: 6. Germline-derived CDR1 and CDR2 are SGHRS and YFSETQ. CDR3 in DNA: TGCGCCAGCAGCTTGGAGGGGACTACCTTCACAGATACGCAGTATTTT. Protein sequence: CASSLEGTTFTDTQYF. Based on the CDR3 plus reference TRBV5-1 and TRBJ2-3, the full variable domain is KAGVTQTPRYLIKTRGQQVTLSCSPISGHRSVSWYQQTPGQGLQFLFEYFSETQRNKGNFPGRFSGRQFSNSRSEMNVSTLELGDSALYLCASSLEGTTFTDTQYFGPGTRLTVL.

V usage is TRBV9 and J usage is TRBJ2-2; weak D call: TRBD2 (6 bases). This CDR3 spans 17 amino acids. CDR1 and CDR2 from the germline V gene are SGDLS and YYNGEE. The V end lost 1 base, the J end lost 9 bases, and 22 bases lay between the germline ends. The CDR3, as DNA: TGTGCCAGCAGCGTAACAGCTGAAATACGTGGGGGGAGGGAGCTGTTTTTT. This translates into CASSVTAEIRGGRELFF. The full variable domain, with the rest looked up from reference TRBV9 and TRBJ2-2, is DSGVTQTPKHLITATGQRVTLRCSPRSGDLSVYWYQQSLDQGLQFLIQYYNGEERAKGNILERFSAQQFPDLHSELNLSSLELGDSALYFCASSVTAEIRGGRELFFGEGSRLTVL.

The V and J genes are TRBV2 and TRBJ1-2; TRBD1 matches at 7 bases. Germline CDR1 is SNHLY and CDR2 is FYNNEI. The length of the CDR3 is 17 residues. V shed 3 bases and J 1 base; nucleotides not matched to a gene: 11. This CDR3 reads CASSDAAGQSFNYGYTF. The CDR3 coding sequence is TGTGCCAGCAGTGACGCGGCGGGACAGTCCTTTAACTATGGCTACACCTTC. Combining the CDR3 with reference TRBV2 and TRBJ1-2 gives the whole variable domain EPEVTQTPSHQVTQMGQEVILRCVPISNHLYFYWYRQILGQKVEFLVSFYNNEISEKSEIFDDQFSVERPDGSNFTLKIRSTKLEDSAMYFCASSDAAGQSFNYGYTFGSGTRLTVV.